In its sample, the clone carrying this T cell receptor (beta chain) was seen many times. The target antigen is unknown. The sample providers were healthy Caucasian people from Russia, aged about 6 to 95. For every donor, a draw yielded 9.5 to 10 milliliters of peripheral blood. This specimen comes from a study of blood T cells in healthy people across ages. Findings of the study overall: Aged donors had fewer naive CD4+ cells and lower diversity than long-lived donors.

This CDR3 contains 15 residues. Germline values: CDR1 SGDLS, CDR2 YYNGEE. Germline trimming cut 0 bases from V and 6 bases from J; bases unmatched to any gene: 9. Through a sample-barcoded 5' primer and a J-beta primer mix, a second PCR was run for roughly 7 to 12 cycles. Every cDNA molecule bore a tag from a template-switch adaptor containing 12 random nucleotides. TCRdb redid the calling of the 5' RACE reads with MiXCR, one entry per CDR3 protein. The data show 650,000 to 1,000,000 distinct CDR3 sequences, approximately 35% seen once. Sequenced material: blood. The gene calls are TRBV9 and TRBJ2-7; 7 bases align to TRBD1. This TCR was recovered from a man younger than 30 in good health. The CDR3 sequence is CASSVGGGGLSEQYF. CDR3 DNA sequence: TGTGCCAGCAGCGTAGGAGGGGGCGGTTTATCCGAGCAGTACTTC.